What follows describes a single TCR beta chain. Its antigen is not identified. This record belongs to a study of blood T cells in healthy people across ages. Background on the study: Using template switching, researchers captured about one barcoded beta molecule for each two T cells.

Overall study results and limits: Relative to aged donors, long-lived donors carried more naive CD4+ cells and displayed higher diversity. In older individuals, TCR beta diversity per million T cells was lower, falling roughly linearly with age.

Through a sample-barcoded 5' primer and a J-beta primer mix, a second PCR was run for about 6 to 11 cycles. One entry per CDR3 protein results from TCRdb running MiXCR on the 5' RACE reads. The sample holds about 1.8 million distinct CDR3 sequences, 49% seen once. Trimming took off 4 bases at V and 3 bases at J, with 9 bases between the two ends. Germline assignment: CDR1 DFQATT and CDR2 SNEGSKA (reference sequence). The CDR3 has 13 residues. The gene calls are TRBV20-1 and TRBJ1-4; D remains unclear. Sequencing was done on a sample of blood. The TCR originated in a woman in her 40s in good health. The CDR3 here is CSANTPPNEKLFF. CDR3 DNA sequence: TGCAGTGCTAATACTCCCCCTAATGAAAAACTGTTTTTT.